The rows below give T cell receptor beta chains drawn from one sample of a study of cytomegalovirus exposure and HLA in healthy donors. Clones were sequenced by immunoSEQ multiplex PCR, and TCRdb holds only the in-frame ones, with some missing. The sample records 150,000 to 200,000 clones, roughly 80% being singletons. The sample was PBMCs. All receptors derive from a woman in her twenties or thirties in good health and CMV-seronegative. Both conserved end residues are part of each CDR3. A D gene is named only where the DNA matches it firmly. Clone sizes are given selectively: once, few, many, or a class where the clone is expanded.

TRBD1	.	TRBV15	TRBJ1-1	CATSRTWTGGGTEAFF	TGTGCCACCAGCCGGACCTGGACAGGGGGGGGTACTGAAGCTTTCTTT
TRBD1	.	TRBV13	TRBJ1-1	CASSTADRGRTEAFF	TGTGCCAGCAGCACCGCCGACAGGGGGAGAACTGAAGCTTTCTTT
TRBD1	.	TRBV30	TRBJ1-1	CAWSLGQGIVNTEAFF	TGTGCCTGGAGTTTAGGACAGGGTATCGTCAACACTGAAGCTTTCTTT
.	.	TRBV19	TRBJ1-3	CASSFGFGNTIYF	TGTGCCAGTAGTTTCGGGTTCGGAAACACCATATATTTT
TRBD1	.	TRBV4-2	TRBJ2-6	CASSRAQGAESGANVLTF	TGTGCCAGCAGCCGCGCACAGGGGGCGGAATCTGGGGCCAACGTCCTGACTTTC
.	.	TRBV29-1	TRBJ2-7	CSVEGLSYEQYF	TGCAGCGTTGAGGGGCTCTCCTACGAGCAGTACTTC
.	.	TRBV30	TRBJ1-4	CAWSIQGTTNEKLFF	TGTGCCTGGAGTATCCAGGGGACAACTAATGAAAAACTGTTTTTT
.	.	TRBV29-1	TRBJ1-2	CSVEKGYGYTF	TGCAGCGTTGAAAAGGGGTATGGCTACACCTTC
TRBD2	.	TRBV5-1	TRBJ2-1	CASSPIIAGPNKYPFF	TGCGCCAGCAGCCCAATTATAGCGGGGCCTAACAAATATCCGTTCTTC
.	.	TRBV5-4	TRBJ1-2	CASSRTTLGADGYTF	TGTGCCAGCAGCCGGACGACACTGGGGGCGGACGGCTACACCTTC
.	.	TRBV6-5	TRBJ1-5	CASSEGGQPQHF	TGTGCCAGCAGTGAAGGAGGTCAGCCCCAGCATTTT
TRBD2	once	TRBV14	TRBJ2-7	CASSPGLGRFYEQYF	TGTGCCAGCAGCCCCGGACTAGGACGGTTCTACGAGCAGTACTTC
TRBD1	many	TRBV5-1	TRBJ2-2	CASSLSGYGTENTGELFF	TGCGCCAGCAGCTTGTCTGGGTACGGGACAGAGAACACCGGGGAGCTGTTTTTT